Described below is a single T cell receptor (beta chain) sequence and its context. Under the authors' procedure: Estimation of nucleated cell counts relied on the amplification of reference gene primers. Assay: immunoSEQ multiplex PCR; the TCRdb copy retains only in-frame clones and omits some. V, J and clone size were drawn from that table, and D and trimming were deduced from the DNA. The sample holds a few hundred thousand clones; about 87% are singletons and the top ten take 1.5% to 2%. The data were obtained in a study of blood T cell repertoires in COVID-19. Study-wide context: From the United States, Italy and Spain came samples of acute and convalescent COVID-19. The analysed material was cDNA or gDNA that came from T cells, B-cell-depleted T cells, or PBMCs.

Germline V gene lookup returns CDR1 KGHSH and CDR2 LQKENI. After removal of 3 bases from V and 1 base from J, the junction contained 6 bases not matched to a gene. The CDR3 loop spans 16 amino acids. This rearrangement joins TRBV18 to TRBJ2-1; 7 positions match TRBD1. The sequenced sample was peripheral blood. The sequence derives from a man in his 70s with acute or convalescent COVID-19. DNA for the CDR3: TGTGCCAGCTCACCGCAGGGGGTTGGTTCCTACAATGAGCAGTTCTTC. This gives the protein CASSPQGVGSYNEQFF.